This is a list of T cell receptor beta chains from one sample in a study of T cells after yellow fever vaccination. From the 5' RACE reads, TCRdb called clonotypes with MiXCR, one entry per CDR3 protein. This table has a few hundred thousand distinct CDR3 sequences, about a sixth appearing once. The source material was PBMCs, sampled less than 6 days after the first yellow fever vaccination. These receptor sequences come from a man younger than 30 who received the YFV17D yellow fever vaccine. Each CDR3 is given without its conserved first and last residue.

v_call cdr3_aa
TRBV20-1 SAGGADSRKNTDTQY
TRBV20-1 SASDRTPQETQY
TRBV24-1 ATTFLWTVVVSLSGNTIY
TRBV24-1 ATRGDNTEAF
TRBV19 ASSNPGQGHSNQPQH
TRBV15 ATSRAGFNYGYT
TRBV30 AWSEFYEQF
TRBV7-2 ASSLAGGRNEQF
TRBV12-3/TRBV12-4 ASSVQGLRSSTEAF
TRBV7-9 ASSFHQGGNEKLF
TRBV27 ASSFRGGGYEQY
TRBV20-1 SARDISGTGGTDTQY
TRBV6-1 ASSPVGGRYEQY
TRBV20-1 SATGRKSSYEQY
TRBV4-1 ASSQAGDRMTHGELF
TRBV15 ATSRDVVSSSPLH
TRBV7-6 ASSLGQGVPYEQY
TRBV3-1 ASSQSGGLQF
TRBV6-5 ASSYSSRGPDTEAF
TRBV20-1 SARVNFQQGSGTEAF
TRBV19 ASSIALRDTQY
TRBV4-1 ASSQLDLVSTDTQY
TRBV4-1 ASSQELGTDTQY
TRBV7-2 ASSLAVGGETQY
TRBV5-1 ASRAGVDTQY
TRBV5-1 ASQQGRDYGYT
TRBV12-3/TRBV12-4 ASSGAGLGNTIY
TRBV24-1 ATSDLQMVGGTDTGELF
TRBV7-9 ASSPWGGPYEQY
TRBV3-1 ASCPDRVYDNEQF
TRBV6-2/TRBV6-3 GSGQDYGYT
TRBV29-1 SVEFAYEQY
TRBV18 ASSPPGVTYGYT
TRBV7-9 ASSLALGGQGVSPLH
TRBV27 ASSLRGSYGYEQY
TRBV7-2 ASSFRSRPNYEQY
TRBV20-1 SASMAGRYTEAF
TRBV12-3/TRBV12-4 ASRPDREEGYT
TRBV20-1 SATFQGGYGYT
TRBV27 ASTPGGGRNEQF
TRBV5-1 ASSPLGVYTDTQY
TRBV5-1 ASSLNRGIDHGYT
TRBV27 ASSYLAGGATDTQY
TRBV18 ASSPLSQETQY
TRBV6-5 ASSYTMANGYT
TRBV7-9 ASSPRQWGTEAF
TRBV7-2 ASSPLWQGVETQY
TRBV6-2/TRBV6-3 VPGRKLF
TRBV7-3 ASSPRGGQMFSTDTQY
TRBV30 AWWGGNEQF
TRBV12-3/TRBV12-4 ASSANAGQGRAEAF
TRBV10-3 ASGTGLTTGELF
TRBV11-2 ASSLDRRDTQY
TRBV5-1 ASRRQGTQLNTEDF
TRBV25-1 AISLEGETGVRGDTQY